The 4 T cell receptor beta chains presented below share a single source sample, sequenced in a study of OX40 agonist ivuxolimab in advanced cancers. Sequencing used immunoSEQ multiplex PCR; TCRdb keeps in-frame clones, though not all of them. This table holds approximately 50,000 clones, approximately 84% found once. The sequencing here drew on CD4+ or CD8+ T cells sorted from blood, taken in a trial of the OX40 agonist ivuxolimab. The source is an adult with an advanced solid tumor such as melanoma, head and neck, liver or kidney cancer.

The V gene is TRBV15, the J gene TRBJ2-1; 8 bases fit TRBD1. Germline values: CDR1 LNHNV, CDR2 YYDKDF (reference sequence). This CDR3 is 14 amino acids long. With V trimmed by 5 bases and J by 7 bases, 7 bases remained unmatched. The CDR3 sequence is CATSPRTGNNEQFF. The CDR3 bases are TGTGCCACCAGCCCCCGGACAGGGAATAATGAGCAGTTCTTC.

The chain is built from TRBV6-5 and TRBJ2-7, with D possibly called TRBD1 or TRBD2 (5 bases each). The CDR3 totals 15 residues. V lost 6 bases and J 1 base, leaving 16 bases between the germline ends. Germline CDR1 is MNHEY and CDR2 is SVGAGI. CDR3 loop: CASRETLGDSYEQYF. The CDR3 coding sequence is TGTGCCAGCAGAGAGACATTGGGGGATTCCTACGAGCAGTACTTC.

The chain recombines TRBV7-2 with TRBJ2-6; weak D call: TRBD1 (5 bases). The length of the CDR3 is 15 residues. V was cut by 5 bases and J by 0 bases, with 8 bases left in between. Germline CDR1 SGHTA, CDR2 FQGNSA. The CDR3 loop reads CASSLGASGANVLTF. CDR3 bases: TGTGCCAGCAGCCTAGGGGCCTCTGGGGCCAACGTCCTGACTTTC.

The chain couples TRBV5-1 to TRBJ2-5; D might be TRBD1 (5 bases). Germline CDR1 SGHRS, CDR2 YFSETQ. This CDR3 comprises 14 residues. The V and J ends lost 4 bases and 0 bases respectively, with 10 bases between them. In DNA form, the CDR3 reads TGCGCCAGCAGCCTATACAGGTACCAAGAGACCCAGTACTTC. Amino acids: CASSLYRYQETQYF.